This is a list of T cell receptor beta chains from one sample in a study of cytomegalovirus exposure and HLA in healthy donors. The data were produced by immunoSEQ multiplex PCR, yet TCRdb's version contains in-frame clones alone and is incomplete. The sample records under 200,000 clones, about four fifths being singletons. The source material was PBMCs. These receptor sequences come from a male donor in good health and CMV-seropositive. Both conserved end residues are part of each CDR3. Fields, in order: CDR3 protein, CDR3 DNA, J gene, D gene, V gene, clone size. A D gene is named only where the DNA matches it firmly. Rows may omit the clone size; those that give it use once, few, many or a size class.

CASSIAEDRGIYNEQFF	TGTGCCAGTAGTATAGCGGAGGACAGGGGAATTTACAATGAGCAGTTCTTC	TRBJ2-1	TRBD1	TRBV19	NA
CSSRREQGPSGANVLTF	TGTTCCAGCAGGAGAGAACAGGGTCCCTCTGGGGCCAACGTCCTGACTTTC	TRBJ2-6	NA	TRBV7-9	NA
CASRLGTSGSKGTGELFF	TGTGCCAGCAGATTAGGGACTAGCGGGAGTAAGGGCACCGGGGAGCTGTTTTTT	TRBJ2-2	TRBD2	TRBV5-4	NA
CASSLGLAGETQYF	TGTGCCAGCAGCCTGGGACTAGCTGGGGAGACCCAGTACTTC	TRBJ2-5	TRBD2	TRBV7-3	NA
CASKETGDSPLHF	TGTGCCAGCAAGGAGACAGGGGATTCACCCCTCCACTTT	TRBJ1-6	TRBD1	TRBV6-4	NA
CASSSSPGLALSGELFF	TGTGCCAGCAGCTCGTCCCCGGGACTAGCTTTATCCGGGGAGCTGTTTTTT	TRBJ2-2	TRBD2	TRBV7-3	once
CATSRGGTGNTEAFF	TGTGCCACCAGCAGAGGAGGCACAGGGAACACTGAAGCTTTCTTT	TRBJ1-1	NA	TRBV15	NA
CASSQDGSGSYEQYF	TGTGCCAGCAGCCAAGATGGGAGCGGGAGTTACGAGCAGTACTTC	TRBJ2-7	TRBD2	TRBV4-2	NA
CASSVGVAGYYEQYF	TGTGCCAGCAGCGTAGGGGTAGCGGGATACTACGAGCAGTACTTC	TRBJ2-7	TRBD2	TRBV9	NA
CAQVGGTSGLRAYNEQFF	TGTGCCCAGGTGGGAGGGACTAGCGGGTTAAGGGCCTACAATGAGCAGTTCTTC	TRBJ2-1	TRBD2	TRBV30	NA
CASSSRQSHGYTF	TGTGCCAGCAGTAGCAGACAGTCACATGGCTACACCTTC	TRBJ1-2	NA	TRBV25-1	once
CAISEGLAGSTDTQYF	TGTGCCATCAGTGAGGGTCTAGCGGGATCCACAGATACGCAGTATTTT	TRBJ2-3	TRBD2	TRBV10-3	NA
CASSQDGGRVYTF	TGCGCCAGCAGCCAAGATGGAGGAAGGGTCTACACCTTC	TRBJ1-2	NA	TRBV4-1	once
CASSNQGTDLTYEQYF	TGTGCCAGCAGCAACCAAGGGACAGATCTCACCTACGAGCAGTACTTC	TRBJ2-7	TRBD1	TRBV13	NA
CASSRRQGVNQPQHF	TGTGCCAGCAGCCGCCGACAGGGAGTCAATCAGCCCCAGCATTTT	TRBJ1-5	TRBD1	TRBV5-6	NA
CASSHTYEQYF	TGTGCCAGCAGTCACACCTACGAGCAGTACTTC	TRBJ2-7	NA	TRBV6-6	once
CASSSTNTEYEQYF	TGTGCCAGCAGCTCCACCAATACAGAGTACGAGCAGTACTTC	TRBJ2-7	NA	TRBV7-9	once
CAIKGQGGTEAFF	TGTGCCATCAAGGGACAGGGGGGCACTGAAGCTTTCTTT	TRBJ1-1	TRBD1	TRBV10-3	NA
CASSLGRATRGNTIYF	TGTGCCAGCAGCTTGGGCAGGGCTACGAGAGGAAACACCATATATTTT	TRBJ1-3	NA	TRBV7-9	NA
CASSLLTGADGYTF	TGTGCCAGCTCACTCCTGACAGGGGCTGATGGCTACACCTTC	TRBJ1-2	TRBD1	TRBV18	NA
CASSPVAGHLIFYTF	TGTGCCAGCTCACCAGTAGCGGGACACCTCATTTTCTACACCTTC	TRBJ1-2	NA	TRBV18	few
CASSMRSDRRKLFF	TGTGCCAGTAGTATGAGGTCGGACAGGAGAAAACTGTTTTTT	TRBJ1-4	TRBD1	TRBV19	NA
CSVDRGTEAFF	TGCAGCGTTGACAGAGGCACTGAAGCTTTCTTT	TRBJ1-1	NA	TRBV29-1	NA
CASSSRGPAATEAFF	TGTGCCAGCAGCTCCAGGGGGCCTGCGGCCACTGAAGCTTTCTTT	TRBJ1-1	TRBD1	TRBV5-5	NA
CASSVEDSDNSPLHF	TGTGCCAGCAGCGTAGAGGACAGCGATAATTCACCCCTCCACTTT	TRBJ1-6	NA	TRBV9	NA
CASSFGTGWGETQYF	TGCGCCAGCAGCTTCGGGACAGGGTGGGGGGAGACCCAGTACTTC	TRBJ2-5	TRBD1	TRBV5-1	NA
CASGKGTGQENGNQPQHF	TGCGCCAGCGGAAAAGGGACAGGGCAGGAAAACGGCAATCAGCCCCAGCATTTT	TRBJ1-5	TRBD1	TRBV5-1	few
CASSLGLDEQFF	TGTGCCAGCAGCTTGGGACTTGATGAGCAGTTCTTC	TRBJ2-1	NA	TRBV5-4	NA
CASRMTSTGNQPQHF	TGTGCCAGCAGGATGACAAGCACAGGCAATCAGCCCCAGCATTTT	TRBJ1-5	NA	TRBV6-1	NA
CASSSPGTSGSYEQFF	TGTGCCAGCAGCTCACCCGGGACTAGCGGGAGCTATGAGCAGTTCTTC	TRBJ2-1	TRBD2	TRBV9	NA
CASGWGGLKDGEQFF	TGTGCTAGTGGTTGGGGGGGTCTGAAGGATGGTGAGCAGTTCTTC	TRBJ2-1	TRBD2	TRBV12-5	NA
CASSVTGTGAYEQYF	TGTGCCAGCAGTGTCACCGGGACAGGGGCCTACGAGCAGTACTTC	TRBJ2-7	TRBD1	TRBV6-1	NA
CASAKGTSGANEQFF	TGTGCTAGTGCCAAAGGGACTAGCGGGGCTAATGAGCAGTTCTTC	TRBJ2-1	TRBD2	TRBV12-5	NA
CASSLSSGVGNTIYF	TGCGCCAGCAGCTTGAGTTCAGGGGTTGGAAACACCATATATTTT	TRBJ1-3	NA	TRBV5-1	NA
CASSLIPVTNEKLFF	TGTGCCAGCAGCTTAATCCCCGTGACTAATGAAAAACTGTTTTTT	TRBJ1-4	NA	TRBV7-2	once
CASSLHRGLAEAFF	TGTGCCAGCAGCTTGCACAGGGGGCTCGCCGAAGCTTTCTTT	TRBJ1-1	TRBD1	TRBV5-6	NA
CASTRTSGINNEQFF	TGTGCCAGCACCAGGACTAGCGGGATTAACAATGAGCAGTTCTTC	TRBJ2-1	TRBD2	TRBV6-1	NA
CASQLQGPTGELFF	TGTGCCAGCCAACTACAGGGCCCGACCGGGGAGCTGTTTTTT	TRBJ2-2	NA	TRBV6-5	once
CASSPGQGPGGVETEAFF	TGTGCCAGCAGCCCCGGACAGGGGCCCGGGGGGGTAGAGACTGAAGCTTTCTTT	TRBJ1-1	TRBD1	TRBV5-6	NA
CASSPPGGYQETQYF	TGTGCCAGCAGCCCGCCAGGGGGCTACCAAGAGACCCAGTACTTC	TRBJ2-5	TRBD1	TRBV7-9	NA
CASLGTSTEKNNEQFF	TGTGCCAGCTTAGGGACTTCCACGGAGAAAAACAATGAGCAGTTCTTC	TRBJ2-1	NA	TRBV18	NA
CASKFRENTEAFF	TGTGCCAGTAAGTTCCGGGAGAACACTGAAGCTTTCTTT	TRBJ1-1	NA	TRBV19	NA
CASKPQGDGGANVLTF	TGTGCCAGCAAGCCACAGGGGGATGGCGGGGCCAACGTCCTGACTTTC	TRBJ2-6	TRBD1	TRBV6-4	few
CASSQPRDIYNEQFF	TGTGCCAGCAGCCAACCCCGGGACATATACAATGAGCAGTTCTTC	TRBJ2-1	NA	TRBV11-2	NA
CASSLPGQGQKNTEAFF	TGTGCCAGCAGCTTACCGGGACAGGGGCAAAAGAACACTGAAGCTTTCTTT	TRBJ1-1	TRBD1	TRBV7-8	once
CATWRSNGGYTF	TGTGCCACCTGGAGGAGTAATGGGGGCTACACCTTC	TRBJ1-2	NA	TRBV6-5	NA
CASSQDRSEPSGNTIYF	TGTGCCAGCTCACAGGACAGGTCTGAACCGTCTGGAAACACCATATATTTT	TRBJ1-3	TRBD1	TRBV18	NA
CASSSPAGSSYNEQFF	TGTGCCAGCAGCTCCCCAGCCGGGAGCTCCTACAATGAGCAGTTCTTC	TRBJ2-1	NA	TRBV5-4	NA
CASSPAGFLEAFF	TGTGCCAGCTCACCGGCGGGGTTTTTGGAAGCTTTCTTT	TRBJ1-1	NA	TRBV18	NA
CAISDDGANYGYTF	TGTGCCATCAGTGATGACGGAGCTAACTATGGCTACACCTTC	TRBJ1-2	NA	TRBV10-3	once
CASSYSWDTETQYF	TGTGCCAGCAGTTACTCGTGGGACACAGAGACCCAGTACTTC	TRBJ2-5	NA	TRBV6-5	NA
CASSLAVGRVIIQPLHF	TGTGCCAGCAGCTTAGCAGTGGGCAGGGTAATAATTCAACCCCTCCACTTT	TRBJ1-6	NA	TRBV7-9	NA
CASSLLDSIYGYTF	TGTGCCAGCAGCTTACTGGACAGCATCTATGGCTACACCTTC	TRBJ1-2	NA	TRBV6-6	once